This T cell receptor (beta chain) was identified in a study of cytomegalovirus exposure and HLA in healthy donors. 60 Vbeta and 13 Jbeta primers were used in PCR. Repertoires were generated with immunoSEQ multiplex PCR, while TCRdb's copy carries only in-frame clones and drops some. The table lists about 64,000 clones. V was cut by 0 bases and J by 2 bases, with 9 bases left in between. The CDR3 runs 14 residues. Germline-derived CDR1 and CDR2 are SGDLS and YYNGEE. This TCR came from a woman under 30 in good health and CMV-seronegative. The chain carries TRBV9 and TRBJ2-7, with D possibly matching TRBD1 (5 bases). The specimen was PBMCs. This chain's CDR3 is CASSVEGAAYEQYF. Written as DNA, the CDR3 is TGTGCCAGCAGCGTAGAAGGGGCAGCCTACGAGCAGTACTTC. Looking up the rest from reference TRBV9 and TRBJ2-7 gives the full variable domain: DSGVTQTPKHLITATGQRVTLRCSPRSGDLSVYWYQQSLDQGLQFLIQYYNGEERAKGNILERFSAQQFPDLHSELNLSSLELGDSALYFCASSVEGAAYEQYFGPGTRLTVT.